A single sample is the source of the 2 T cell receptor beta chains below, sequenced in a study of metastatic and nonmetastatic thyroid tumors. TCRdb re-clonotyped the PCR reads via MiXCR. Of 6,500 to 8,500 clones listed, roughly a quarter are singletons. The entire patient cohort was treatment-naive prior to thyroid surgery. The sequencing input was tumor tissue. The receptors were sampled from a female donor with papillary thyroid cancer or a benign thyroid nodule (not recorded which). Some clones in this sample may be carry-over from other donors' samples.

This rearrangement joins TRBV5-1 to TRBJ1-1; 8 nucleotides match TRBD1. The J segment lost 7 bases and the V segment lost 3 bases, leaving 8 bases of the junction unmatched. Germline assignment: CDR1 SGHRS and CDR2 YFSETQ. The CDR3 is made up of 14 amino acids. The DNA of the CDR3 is TGCGCCAGCAGCTCTTTACAGGGGGGGCGTGAAGCTTTCTTT. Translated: CASSSLQGGREAFF.

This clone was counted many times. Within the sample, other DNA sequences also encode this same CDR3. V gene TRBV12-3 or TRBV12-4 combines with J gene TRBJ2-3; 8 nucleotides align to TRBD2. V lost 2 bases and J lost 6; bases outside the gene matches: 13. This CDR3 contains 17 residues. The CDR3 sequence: CASSLQGGGPNTDTQYF. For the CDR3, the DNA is TGTGCCAGCAGTTTACAGGGCGGGGGGCCAAATACGGATACGCAGTATTTT.